This TCR beta chain was captured by sequencing in a study of shared clonotypes between healthy human individuals. After removal of 1 base from V and 2 bases from J, the junction contained 9 bases not matched to a gene. The CDR3 consists of 17 residues. Germline CDR1 reads SGHRS; CDR2 reads YFSETQ. Findings and caveats of the study: As a rule, naive subsets had a larger estimated richness than memory subsets.

To note about this clone: Its antigen is as yet unknown.

How the authors handled the data: ImmunoSEQ yielded junction-only sequences lacking quality scores, so filtering differed. The assay was immunoSEQ multiplex PCR, and TCRdb's table has in-frame clones only and misses some. V, J and clone size were drawn from that table, and D and trimming were deduced from the DNA. The sample lists about 1 million clones, around 74% occurring once. This chain joins TRBV5-1 and TRBJ2-3; the match to TRBD2 covers 8 bases. The sequence came from a man younger than 30 in good health. Material: memory CD4+ T cells sorted from blood. Noted subset: CD45RA-negative fraction. The CDR3, as DNA: TGCGCCAGCAGCTTGCCTGCCTCAGCGGGGGTCACAGATACGCAGTATTTT. This sequence encodes CASSLPASAGVTDTQYF.